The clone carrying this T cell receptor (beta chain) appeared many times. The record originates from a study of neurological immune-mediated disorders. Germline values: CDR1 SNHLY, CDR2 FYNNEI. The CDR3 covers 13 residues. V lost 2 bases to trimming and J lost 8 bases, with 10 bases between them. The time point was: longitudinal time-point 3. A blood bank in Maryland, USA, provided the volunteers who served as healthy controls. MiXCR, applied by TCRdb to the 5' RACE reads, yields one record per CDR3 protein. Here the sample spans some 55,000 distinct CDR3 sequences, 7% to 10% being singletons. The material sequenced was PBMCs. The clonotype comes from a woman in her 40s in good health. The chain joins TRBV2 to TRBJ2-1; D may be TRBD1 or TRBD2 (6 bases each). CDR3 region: CASSEWGAYEQFF. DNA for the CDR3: TGTGCCAGCAGTGAATGGGGGGCTTATGAGCAGTTCTTC.